The rows below give T cell receptor beta chains drawn from one sample of a study of T cell responses to AZD1222 COVID-19 vaccine. The assay was immunoSEQ multiplex PCR, and TCRdb's table has in-frame clones only and misses some. The data show some 110,000 clones, over 70% seen once. Sequenced here: peripheral blood, sampled on day 0 of AZD1222 vaccination. These receptors originate from an adult in good health. Both conserved end residues are part of each CDR3. The D gene is left open where the match is weak. Size tells how often a clone was seen (once, few, many) or the class of an expanded clone, and some rows leave it out.

clone size: -
V gene: TRBV6-2/TRBV6-3
J gene: TRBJ2-7
D gene: -
CDR3 protein: CASSRGIGQYEQYF
CDR3 DNA: TGTGCCAGCAGCAGGGGCATCGGCCAATACGAGCAGTACTTC

clone size: once
V gene: TRBV27
J gene: TRBJ2-7
D gene: -
CDR3 protein: CASSLYSSSYEQYF
CDR3 DNA: TGTGCCAGCAGTTTATACAGCAGCTCCTACGAGCAGTACTTC

clone size: -
V gene: TRBV9
J gene: TRBJ2-5
D gene: -
CDR3 protein: CASSVSDFPSGTQYF
CDR3 DNA: TGTGCCAGCAGCGTATCGGATTTCCCCTCGGGGACCCAGTACTTC

clone size: -
V gene: TRBV20-1
J gene: TRBJ2-5
D gene: TRBD1
CDR3 protein: CSASNRGRLETQYF
CDR3 DNA: TGCAGTGCTAGTAACAGGGGGCGCTTGGAGACCCAGTACTTC

clone size: -
V gene: TRBV2
J gene: TRBJ2-7
D gene: -
CDR3 protein: CASTSRVKVLEQYF
CDR3 DNA: TGTGCCAGCACGTCCAGGGTTAAAGTCTTAGAGCAGTACTTC

clone size: -
V gene: TRBV3-1/TRBV3-2
J gene: TRBJ2-3
D gene: TRBD2
CDR3 protein: CASRPAHKTSGGQGDTQYF
CDR3 DNA: TGTGCCAGCAGACCGGCGCATAAGACTAGCGGGGGGCAGGGAGATACGCAGTATTTT

clone size: -
V gene: TRBV6-4
J gene: TRBJ2-3
D gene: TRBD2
CDR3 protein: CASSDSRAGGPSDTQYF
CDR3 DNA: TGTGCCAGCAGTGACTCTAGGGCGGGGGGGCCATCAGATACGCAGTATTTT

clone size: -
V gene: TRBV9
J gene: TRBJ1-2
D gene: -
CDR3 protein: CASSEWPAGRDYGYTF
CDR3 DNA: TGTGCCAGCAGCGAGTGGCCCGCGGGGCGCGATTATGGCTACACCTTC

clone size: -
V gene: TRBV5-4
J gene: TRBJ1-6
D gene: TRBD1
CDR3 protein: CASSSGTESSYNSPLHF
CDR3 DNA: TGTGCCAGCAGCTCCGGGACAGAGAGCTCCTATAATTCACCCCTCCACTTT

clone size: -
V gene: TRBV30
J gene: TRBJ1-2
D gene: TRBD1
CDR3 protein: CAWSKGQGYYGYTF
CDR3 DNA: TGTGCCTGGAGTAAGGGACAGGGGTACTATGGCTACACCTTC

clone size: -
V gene: TRBV10-3
J gene: TRBJ2-7
D gene: TRBD1
CDR3 protein: CANAQGAGAHYEQYF
CDR3 DNA: TGTGCCAACGCACAGGGGGCGGGAGCGCACTACGAGCAGTACTTC

clone size: -
V gene: TRBV9
J gene: TRBJ1-2
D gene: -
CDR3 protein: CASSSSGGRNGYTF
CDR3 DNA: TGTGCCAGCAGCTCTAGCGGGGGGCGGAATGGCTACACCTTC

clone size: -
V gene: TRBV11-2
J gene: TRBJ1-1
D gene: -
CDR3 protein: CASTLSMNTEAFF
CDR3 DNA: TGTGCCAGCACCCTCAGCATGAACACTGAAGCTTTCTTT

clone size: -
V gene: TRBV11-3
J gene: TRBJ1-5
D gene: TRBD1
CDR3 protein: CEGPGTGLPYSNQPQHF
CDR3 DNA: TGCGAAGGACCCGGGACAGGGCTCCCTTATAGCAATCAGCCCCAGCATTTT

clone size: -
V gene: TRBV19
J gene: TRBJ2-6
D gene: -
CDR3 protein: CASNDPGASSGANVLTF
CDR3 DNA: TGTGCCAGTAACGATCCGGGAGCCTCCTCTGGGGCCAACGTCCTGACTTTC

clone size: -
V gene: TRBV10-3
J gene: TRBJ2-1
D gene: -
CDR3 protein: CAISPRVEAGEQFF
CDR3 DNA: TGTGCCATCAGTCCCCGGGTCGAAGCCGGTGAGCAGTTCTTC

clone size: -
V gene: TRBV15
J gene: TRBJ1-5
D gene: -
CDR3 protein: CATSRQGGNQPQHF
CDR3 DNA: TGTGCCACCAGCAGACAGGGTGGCAATCAGCCCCAGCATTTT

clone size: once
V gene: TRBV13
J gene: TRBJ1-3
D gene: -
CDR3 protein: CASSLEGSGSSGNTIYF
CDR3 DNA: TGTGCCAGCAGCTTAGAGGGTTCGGGTAGCTCTGGAAACACCATATATTTT

clone size: once
V gene: TRBV6-5
J gene: TRBJ2-7
D gene: TRBD2
CDR3 protein: CASSPRDYHYEQYF
CDR3 DNA: TGTGCCAGCAGTCCCCGGGACTACCACTACGAGCAGTACTTC

clone size: -
V gene: TRBV5-4
J gene: TRBJ2-7
D gene: -
CDR3 protein: CASSLDKSQVYEQYF
CDR3 DNA: TGTGCCAGCAGCCTGGACAAAAGCCAGGTCTACGAGCAGTACTTC

clone size: -
V gene: TRBV4-3
J gene: TRBJ1-2
D gene: TRBD1
CDR3 protein: CASSQKDRDLYGYTF
CDR3 DNA: TGCGCCAGCAGCCAAAAGGACAGGGACCTCTATGGCTACACCTTC

clone size: -
V gene: TRBV6-5
J gene: TRBJ1-5
D gene: -
CDR3 protein: CASSYESYSNQPQHF
CDR3 DNA: TGTGCCAGCAGTTATGAGTCTTATAGCAATCAGCCCCAGCATTTT

clone size: once
V gene: TRBV11-2
J gene: TRBJ1-1
D gene: -
CDR3 protein: CASSSLGGFTTTTEAFF
CDR3 DNA: TGTGCCAGCAGCTCTCTAGGGGGGTTCACGACGACCACTGAAGCTTTCTTT

clone size: -
V gene: TRBV6-5
J gene: TRBJ2-7
D gene: TRBD2
CDR3 protein: CAGASGLYEQYF
CDR3 DNA: TGTGCCGGAGCTAGCGGGTTGTACGAGCAGTACTTC

clone size: few
V gene: TRBV19
J gene: TRBJ2-7
D gene: TRBD2
CDR3 protein: CASTARWEGDEQYF
CDR3 DNA: TGTGCCAGTACCGCTCGATGGGAGGGAGACGAGCAGTACTTC

clone size: -
V gene: TRBV15
J gene: TRBJ1-4
D gene: -
CDR3 protein: CATSRGGRKNEKLFF
CDR3 DNA: TGTGCCACCAGCAGAGGAGGCAGAAAAAATGAAAAACTGTTTTTT